Each of the 28 T cell receptor beta chains below was sequenced from the same sample in a study of blood T cell repertoires in COVID-19. Libraries were prepared by immunoSEQ multiplex PCR; TCRdb keeps only in-frame clonotypes and omits some of them. The sample includes tens of thousands of clones, around nine tenths seen only once; the top ten take around 1.9%. The material sequenced was peripheral blood. Source of these receptors: an elderly woman with active or convalescent COVID-19.

V usage is TRBV19 and J usage is TRBJ1-1; tentative D call: TRBD1 (5 bases). The CDR3 runs 10 residues. The germline gives CDR1 LNHDA, CDR2 SQIVND (reference sequence). The V end was cut by 9 bases, the J end by 7 bases, with 9 bases between. The CDR3 sequence is CASGDFEAFF. The CDR3 nucleotides are TGTGCCAGCGGGGACTTTGAAGCTTTCTTT.

V gene TRBV6-5 combines with J gene TRBJ2-4; 8 nucleotides line up with TRBD2. V gave up 6 bases and J gave up 7 bases; unmatched junction bases: 11. Per germline, CDR1 MNHEY and CDR2 SVGAGI. The CDR3 is made up of 15 amino acids. CDR3 coding DNA: TGTGCCAGCAGCGACCCTCTGTCGGGGGGGAACATTCAGTACTTC. Its protein is CASSDPLSGGNIQYF.

The chain carries TRBV9 and TRBJ1-2; 7 nucleotides line up with TRBD1. J was trimmed by 4 bases and V by 4 bases; bases with no gene match: 10. Germline assignment: CDR1 SGDLS and CDR2 YYNGEE. The CDR3 covers 15 residues. CDR3 sequence reads: CASSSPTGQSYGYTF. CDR3 in DNA: TGTGCCAGCAGCAGCCCCACGGGACAGTCCTATGGCTACACCTTC.

The chain has TRBV24-1 and TRBJ2-3, with 10 bases lining up with TRBD2. The CDR3 runs to 17 residues. Trimming removed 0 bases from V and 2 bases from J; junction bases left unmatched: 4. CDR1 is KGHDR and CDR2 is SFDVKD in the germline V gene. The CDR3 loop reads CATSDLGLAGATDTQYF. DNA for the CDR3: TGTGCCACCAGTGATTTGGGGCTAGCGGGAGCCACAGATACGCAGTATTTT.

The table lists this clone with a few counts. DNA of the CDR3: TGTGCCAGCAGCTTAGAAGGGGGCCTAGCCACGGGTTCACCCCTCCACTTT. Translation: CASSLEGGLATGSPLHF. The rearrangement joins TRBV7-9 to TRBJ1-6; TRBD1 matches at 7 bases. The germline CDR1 and CDR2 sequences are SEHNR and FQNEAQ (reference sequence). This CDR3 is built from 17 residues. V was pared by 1 base and J by 9 bases, with 12 bases of the junction left unmatched.

This chain uses TRBV19 with TRBJ2-5, with D perhaps TRBD2 (5 bases). The length of the CDR3 is 19 residues. V lost 0 bases and J lost 3, with 23 bases in between. Germline assignment: CDR1 LNHDA and CDR2 SQIVND (reference sequence). CDR3 region: CASSIDRRSIQRHKETQYF. In nucleotides, the CDR3 is TGTGCCAGTAGTATAGATAGAAGGAGTATTCAGCGGCATAAAGAGACCCAGTACTTC.

The chain couples TRBV20-1 to TRBJ1-2; no definite D call. This CDR3 contains 11 residues. Germline CDR1 is DFQATT and CDR2 is SNEGSKA (reference sequence). The CDR3 region has the DNA TGCACCTCGAGGATGTCCCATGGCTACACCTTC. This translates into CTSRMSHGYTF.

This clone was seen a single time. The V call is TRBV11-2, the J call TRBJ2-7; 8 bases agree with TRBD1. Germline V gives CDR1 SGHAT, CDR2 FQNNGV. With 4 bases clipped from V and 0 bases from J, the junction kept 2 bases outside the gene matches. This CDR3 is 14 amino acids long. In DNA, the CDR3 is TGTGCCAGCAGCTGGACAGGGAGCTCCTACGAGCAGTACTTC. Translated: CASSWTGSSYEQYF. The full variable domain, in which reference TRBV11-2 and TRBJ2-7 provide the parts outside the CDR3, is EAGVAQSPRYKIIEKRQSVAFWCNPISGHATLYWYQQILGQGPKLLIQFQNNGVVDDSQLPKDRFSAERLKGVDSTLKIQPAKLEDSAVYLCASSWTGSSYEQYFGPGTRLTVT.

The chain has TRBV3-1 (or the pseudogene TRBV3-2) and TRBJ1-6, with 7 bases fitting TRBD1. The CDR3 contains 14 residues. The V gene's germline CDR1 is LGHDT and CDR2 YNNKEL (reference sequence). J lost 9 bases, V lost 5 bases, and 7 bases had no gene match. The CDR3 bases are TGTGCCAGCAGCGGGACAGCCGGGGGTTCACCCCTCCACTTT. The encoded protein is CASSGTAGGSPLHF.

CDR3 region: CASRSGSDYNEQFF. In nucleotides, the CDR3 is TGTGCCAGCAGGAGCGGGAGCGATTACAATGAGCAGTTCTTC. V gene TRBV3-1 (or the pseudogene TRBV3-2) combines with J gene TRBJ2-1, with 8 bases matching TRBD2. The germline CDR1 and CDR2 sequences are LGHDT and YNNKEL (reference sequence). V lost 6 bases to trimming and J lost 4 bases; unmatched junction nucleotides: 5. The CDR3 runs to 14 residues.

The rearrangement links TRBV5-5 to TRBJ2-1; 9 positions match TRBD1. The J segment lost 6 bases and the V segment lost 3 bases, leaving 4 bases of the junction unmatched. CDR3 length: 14 residues. Germline lookup yields CDR1 SGHKS and CDR2 YYEKEE (reference sequence). This CDR3 reads CASSSMTGGNEQFF. CDR3 bases: TGTGCCAGCAGCTCTATGACAGGGGGCAATGAGCAGTTCTTC.

This clone turned up a few times. The gene calls are TRBV6-5 and TRBJ1-1; a weak D match, TRBD1 (6 bases). Germline CDR1 reads MNHEY; CDR2 reads SVGAGI. Trimming shortened V by 5 bases and J by 0 bases, and 10 bases separated the two germline ends. This CDR3 comprises 14 residues. The DNA for the CDR3 is TGTGCCAGCAGTACCAGGGGATTGAACACTGAAGCTTTCTTT. It encodes CASSTRGLNTEAFF.

This clone is a singleton in its sample. The chain links TRBV19 to TRBJ2-7; the match to TRBD2 covers 16 bases. The V gene's germline CDR1 is LNHDA and CDR2 SQIVND (reference sequence). The CDR3 is 16 residues long. Trimming at V came to 4 bases and at J to 6 bases, leaving 6 bases not matched to a gene. The CDR3 spells CASSKGTSGRAGEQYF. CDR3 nucleotide sequence: TGTGCCAGTAGTAAAGGGACTAGCGGGAGGGCCGGCGAGCAGTACTTC.

The V gene is TRBV20-1, the J gene TRBJ2-2; D uncertain. The CDR3 is 11 residues long. V dropped 5 bases and J dropped 7 bases, with 8 bases sitting between them. The V gene's germline CDR1 is DFQATT and CDR2 SNEGSKA (reference sequence). CDR3 DNA: TGCAGTGCTTTCCGTTACGGGGAGCTGTTTTTT. Protein sequence: CSAFRYGELFF.

The rearrangement links TRBV3-1 (or the pseudogene TRBV3-2) to TRBJ2-1; D might be TRBD1 (6 bases). The CDR3 spans 14 residues. The germline V and J ends were trimmed by 2 bases and 4 bases, with 9 bases remaining between them. CDR1 LGHDT and CDR2 YNNKEL come from the germline V gene (reference sequence). The CDR3: CASSQPGHYNEQFF. The CDR3 coding sequence is TGTGCCAGCAGCCAACCGGGACATTACAATGAGCAGTTCTTC.

CDR3 in amino acids: CASSANTGELFF. The DNA of the CDR3 is TGTGCCAGCAGCGCGAACACCGGGGAGCTGTTTTTT. The chain employs TRBV6-5 and TRBJ2-2; D is unresolved. Deletions cut 6 bases from V and 0 bases from J, with 2 bases between. The CDR3 runs 12 residues. CDR1 and CDR2 from the germline V gene are MNHEY and SVGAGI.

The rearrangement uses TRBV9 and TRBJ2-3, with D perhaps matching TRBD1 (6 bases). CDR3 length equals 12 residues. The V end lost 6 bases, the J end lost 1 base, and 6 bases lay between the germline ends. Germline-derived CDR1 and CDR2 are SGDLS and YYNGEE. The CDR3 region is CASNRGTDTQYF. In DNA form, the CDR3 reads TGTGCCAGCAACAGGGGCACAGATACGCAGTATTTT.

This rearrangement joins TRBV4-1 to TRBJ2-3; 13 positions agree with TRBD2. The V gene's germline CDR1 is MGHRA and CDR2 YSYEKL. The ends lost 4 bases at V and 3 bases at J; junction bases unmatched: 7. The CDR3 has 17 residues. CDR3 amino acids: CASSLLPTSGGTDTQYF. CDR3 nucleotide sequence: TGCGCCAGCAGCCTGCTCCCGACTAGCGGGGGGACAGATACGCAGTATTTT.

V is TRBV5-4 and J is TRBJ2-2; 7 bases fit TRBD2. The CDR3 spans 14 residues. The V gene's germline CDR1 is SGHNT and CDR2 YYREEE (reference sequence). Trimming at V came to 7 bases and at J to 4 bases, leaving 7 bases not matched to a gene. In DNA form, the CDR3 reads TGTGCCAGCGCCCCGGGACTAAGCACCGGGGAGCTGTTTTTT. Translating it yields CASAPGLSTGELFF. The full variable domain, its missing parts supplied by reference TRBV5-4 and TRBJ2-2, is ETGVTQSPTHLIKTRGQQVTLRCSSQSGHNTVSWYQQALGQGPQFIFQYYREEENGRGNFPPRFSGLQFPNYSSELNVNALELDDSALYLCASAPGLSTGELFFGEGSRLTVL.

The V call is TRBV5-1, the J call TRBJ2-1; 10 bases are a match to TRBD2. The V segment lost 4 bases and the J segment 10 bases; nucleotides outside the gene matches: 5. CDR1 is SGHRS and CDR2 is YFSETQ in the germline V gene. This CDR3 is built from 13 residues. The CDR3 DNA sequence: TGCGCCAGCAGCGTAGAACTAGCGGGAGAGCAGTTCTTC. Translating gives CASSVELAGEQFF. Based on the CDR3 plus reference TRBV5-1 and TRBJ2-1, the full variable domain is KAGVTQTPRYLIKTRGQQVTLSCSPISGHRSVSWYQQTPGQGLQFLFEYFSETQRNKGNFPGRFSGRQFSNSRSEMNVSTLELGDSALYLCASSVELAGEQFFGPGTRLTVL.

This clone appeared once. J is TRBJ2-7 and V is TRBV7-2, with D possibly matching TRBD2 (6 bases). Germline V gene sequence: CDR1 SGHTA, CDR2 FQGNSA. With 1 base removed from V and 0 bases from J, the gap between germline ends came to 10 bases. CDR3 length: 15 residues. CDR3 sequence reads: CASSLERAISYEQYF. The DNA of the CDR3 is TGTGCCAGCAGCTTAGAGCGGGCAATCTCCTACGAGCAGTACTTC.

J is TRBJ2-2 and V is TRBV3-1 (or the pseudogene TRBV3-2); 8 bases are shared with TRBD2. This CDR3 has 17 residues. Germline CDR1 and CDR2: LGHDT and YNNKEL (reference sequence). V shed 3 bases, J shed 1 base, and the junction held 7 bases outside the gene matches. The CDR3: CASSQFRGLGNTGELFF. The CDR3 DNA sequence: TGTGCCAGCAGCCAGTTCCGGGGACTAGGGAACACCGGGGAGCTGTTTTTT.

The chain links TRBV7-2 to TRBJ2-2; the D is unclear. Trimming took 1 base from V and 8 from J, leaving 5 bases between them. The germline V gene encodes CDR1 SGHTA and CDR2 FQGNSA. This CDR3 region has 12 residues. CDR3 bases: TGTGCCAGCAGCTTAGGCGCAGGGGAGCTGTTTTTT. The encoded protein is CASSLGAGELFF.

In this sample, this clone turned up once. This rearrangement joins TRBV6-1 to TRBJ2-2; maybe TRBD1 (5 bases). The germline V gene has CDR1 MNHNS and CDR2 SASEGT. V lost 2 bases and J lost 7, with 17 bases in between. The CDR3 is 16 residues long. CDR3 loop: CASSEYLAGNGGELFF. The CDR3 DNA reads as TGTGCCAGCAGTGAATATCTGGCAGGGAACGGCGGGGAGCTGTTTTTT.

This sequence joins TRBV7-9 and TRBJ2-2; 7 nucleotides agree with TRBD2. CDR3 size: 15 residues. The trim removed 6 bases at V and 1 base at J, leaving 5 bases unmatched. Germline CDR1 SEHNR, CDR2 FQNEAQ (reference sequence). The CDR3 region has the DNA TGTGCCAGCAGTTCTGCTAGCGGGAACACCGGGGAGCTGTTTTTT. Translation gives CASSSASGNTGELFF.

The rearrangement uses TRBV5-1 and TRBJ2-1, with D tentatively TRBD2 (5 bases). This CDR3 spans 15 amino acids. Germline V CDR1 and CDR2: SGHRS, YFSETQ. V lost 0 bases, J lost 7 bases, and 14 bases lay in between. CDR3 bases: TGCGCCAGCAGCTTGGGGTTTCAGACGGGGAATGAGCAGTTCTTC. Amino acids: CASSLGFQTGNEQFF. Based on the CDR3 plus reference TRBV5-1 and TRBJ2-1, the full variable domain is KAGVTQTPRYLIKTRGQQVTLSCSPISGHRSVSWYQQTPGQGLQFLFEYFSETQRNKGNFPGRFSGRQFSNSRSEMNVSTLELGDSALYLCASSLGFQTGNEQFFGPGTRLTVL.

This clone has just one count. The chain combines TRBV7-2 with TRBJ2-5; D remains unclear. Germline V gives CDR1 SGHTA, CDR2 FQGNSA. The CDR3 has 15 residues. Trimming left V 5 bases short and J 2 bases short, with 15 bases between. The chain's CDR3 is CASSPPFRRQETQYF. Written as DNA, the CDR3 is TGTGCCAGCAGCCCTCCCTTCCGGCGGCAAGAGACCCAGTACTTC.

The V and J genes are TRBV10-3 and TRBJ2-1, with TRBD2 identical over 13 bases. The V gene end was trimmed by 9 bases and the J gene end by 5 bases; junction bases not matched to a gene: 1. CDR1 and CDR2 (germline): ENHRY, SYGVKD. This CDR3 contains 13 residues. The CDR3 sequence is CAIGLAGDNEQFF. CDR3 DNA: TGTGCCATAGGACTAGCGGGAGACAATGAGCAGTTCTTC.